This T cell receptor beta chain was captured in a study of long-term antiretroviral therapy in people with HIV. The study, taken as a whole, reports: Pre-ART expanded clones dominated the repertoire at every time point.

Version v3.0 of the immunoSEQ assay ran at survey level. Profiled with immunoSEQ multiplex PCR; TCRdb holds only in-frame clones, not every one. The repertoire holds about 19,000 clones, with 76% as singletons. Participants with HIV, all of them, were treated in the United States. Germline V CDR1 and CDR2: MGHRA, YSYEKL. The V end was cut by 4 bases, the J end by 6 bases, with 13 bases between. The CDR3 extends over 14 amino acids. This clone was seen a handful of times. Its antigen is undetermined. The chain employs TRBV4-1 and TRBJ1-5; TRBD1 might be the D (5 bases). The material was unsorted PBMCs, obtained 0.5 years before starting antiretroviral therapy. The TCR was taken from a woman between 50 and 59 years old with HIV. CDR3 sequence reads: CASSPGTAVQPQHF. The CDR3, as DNA: TGCGCCAGCAGCCCCGGGACGGCCGTTCAGCCCCAGCATTTT.